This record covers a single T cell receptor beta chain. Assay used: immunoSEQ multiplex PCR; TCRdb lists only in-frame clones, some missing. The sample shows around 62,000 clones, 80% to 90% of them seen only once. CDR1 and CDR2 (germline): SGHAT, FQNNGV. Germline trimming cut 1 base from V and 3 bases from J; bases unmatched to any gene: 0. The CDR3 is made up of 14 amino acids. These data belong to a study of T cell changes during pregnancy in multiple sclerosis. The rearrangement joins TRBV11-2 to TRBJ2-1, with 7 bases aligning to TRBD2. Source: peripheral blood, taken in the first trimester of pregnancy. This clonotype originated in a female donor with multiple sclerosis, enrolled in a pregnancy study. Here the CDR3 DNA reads TGTGCCAGCAGCTTAGCGGGAGGCTACAATGAGCAGTTCTTC. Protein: CASSLAGGYNEQFF.